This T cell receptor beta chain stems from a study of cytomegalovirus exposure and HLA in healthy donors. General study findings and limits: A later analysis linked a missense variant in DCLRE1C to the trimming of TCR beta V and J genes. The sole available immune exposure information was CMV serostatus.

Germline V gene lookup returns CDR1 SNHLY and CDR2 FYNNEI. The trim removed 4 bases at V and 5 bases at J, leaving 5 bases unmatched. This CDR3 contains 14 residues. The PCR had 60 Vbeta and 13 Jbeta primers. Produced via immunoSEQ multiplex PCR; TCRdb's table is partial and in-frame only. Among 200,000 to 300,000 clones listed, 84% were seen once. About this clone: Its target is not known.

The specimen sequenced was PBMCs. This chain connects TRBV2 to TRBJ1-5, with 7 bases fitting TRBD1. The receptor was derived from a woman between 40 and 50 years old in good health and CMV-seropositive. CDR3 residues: CASSANRGDQPQHF. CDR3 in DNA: TGTGCCAGCAGTGCAAACAGGGGCGATCAGCCCCAGCATTTT.